The next 14 T cell receptor beta chains were all read from a single sample in a study of shared T cell receptors in the human thymus. Repertoires were generated with immunoSEQ multiplex PCR, while TCRdb's copy carries only in-frame clones and drops some. The sample holds over 650,000 clones, more than 75% seen once. The sample also formed part of further work on human thymus T cells.

Sequenced sample: thymocytes. These receptor sequences come from a boy under two years old with a congenital heart defect.

This clone was picked up one time. For the CDR3, the DNA is TGTGCCAGCAGTGAAGCGGTTCAGATCCCGTTCTTC. This encodes CASSEAVQIPFF. The chain recombines TRBV2 with TRBJ2-1; unclear D gene. The V gene lost 0 bases and the J gene lost 15 bases, with 12 bases spanning the gap. CDR1 SNHLY and CDR2 FYNNEI come from the germline V gene. This CDR3 is built from 12 residues.

The chain joins TRBV5-4 to TRBJ1-2, with D unresolved. The CDR3 loop spans 16 amino acids. CDR1 is SGHNT, CDR2 YYREEE, per germline (reference sequence). V dropped 1 base and J dropped 3 bases, with 16 bases sitting between them. The CDR3 loop is CASSLFSGRRDYGYTF. CDR3 bases: TGTGCCAGCAGCTTGTTTTCTGGCCGGCGGGACTATGGCTACACCTTC.

The V call is TRBV5-1, the J call TRBJ1-1; no firm D call. Germline CDR1 SGHRS, CDR2 YFSETQ. Trimming shortened V by 0 bases and J by 5 bases, and 11 bases separated the two germline ends. The CDR3 is made up of 14 amino acids. CDR3 residues: CASSLVGGRTEAFF. DNA of the CDR3: TGCGCCAGCAGCTTGGTGGGCGGGCGGACTGAAGCTTTCTTT.

Remarks on this clone: The identical CDR3 is also encoded by other nucleotide sequences in the sample. V is TRBV28 and J is TRBJ1-2; maybe TRBD1 (6 bases). The V end lost 3 bases, the J end lost 7 bases, and 9 bases lay between the germline ends. The length of the CDR3 is 12 residues. Germline CDR1 reads MDHEN; CDR2 reads SYDVKM. CDR3 DNA: TGTGCCAGCAGTTTGGGGGCATTTGGCTACACCTTC. It encodes CASSLGAFGYTF.

The genes are TRBV9 and TRBJ2-1, with TRBD2 as a possible D gene (5 bases). The CDR3 is made up of 13 amino acids. The germline CDR1 and CDR2 sequences are SGDLS and YYNGEE. V was pared by 2 bases and J by 5 bases, with 8 bases between. Here the CDR3 DNA reads TGTGCCAGCAGCGTTGGGAGTAACAATGAGCAGTTCTTC. It codes for CASSVGSNNEQFF.

The J gene is TRBJ2-7, the V gene TRBV10-1; the match to TRBD1 covers 9 bases. The germline gives CDR1 WNHNN, CDR2 SYGVQD (reference sequence). The ends lost 6 bases at V and 4 bases at J; junction bases unmatched: 10. This CDR3 has 15 amino acids. The CDR3 coding sequence is TGCGCCAGCAGGGGGGACAGGGTCCTGGGGTACGAGCAGTACTTC. This encodes CASRGDRVLGYEQYF.

The chain links TRBV4-3 to TRBJ2-3; the D gene is possibly TRBD2 (6 bases). CDR3 length: 15 amino acids. Trimming removed 1 base from V and 0 bases from J, with 8 bases in between. Germline V gene data show CDR1 as LGHNA and CDR2 as YSLEER. The chain's CDR3 is CASSQVGTSTDTQYF. The CDR3, as DNA: TGCGCCAGCAGCCAAGTGGGGACTAGCACAGATACGCAGTATTTT.

The rearrangement uses TRBV13 and TRBJ1-1, with D possibly being TRBD1 (5 bases). The germline V gene encodes CDR1 PRHDT and CDR2 FYEKMQ (reference sequence). The V and J ends lost 3 bases and 4 bases respectively, with 12 bases between them. This CDR3 has 14 amino acids. The CDR3 sequence: CASSLAGPGTEAFF. CDR3 nucleotide sequence: TGTGCCAGCAGCTTGGCGGGACCGGGCACTGAAGCTTTCTTT.

V usage is TRBV7-9 and J usage is TRBJ2-3; D remains ambiguous. The germline gives CDR1 SEHNR, CDR2 FQNEAQ (reference sequence). V was pared by 1 base and J by 4 bases, with 12 bases between. The length of the CDR3 is 15 residues. The CDR3 DNA follows: TGTGCCAGCAGCTTAGATCGTCTAGGCGCAGATACGCAGTATTTT. Amino acids: CASSLDRLGADTQYF.

This chain links TRBV4-1 with TRBJ2-4, with D uncertain. The CDR3 length is 16 residues. The germline gives CDR1 MGHRA, CDR2 YSYEKL. Trimming shortened V by 0 bases and J by 0 bases, and 9 bases separated the two germline ends. DNA for the CDR3: TGCGCCAGCAGCCAAGATCCTCAGTTAGCCAAAAACATTCAGTACTTC. It encodes CASSQDPQLAKNIQYF.

The chain is built from TRBV10-2 and TRBJ1-2; a possible D gene is TRBD1 (5 bases). With 4 bases removed from V and 3 bases from J, the gap between germline ends came to 9 bases. CDR1 is WSHSY, CDR2 SAAADI, per germline. CDR3 length: 13 residues. The CDR3 region has the DNA TGCGCCAGCAGTGGGGGCACCTACTATGGCTACACCTTC. Its protein is CASSGGTYYGYTF.

This rearrangement joins TRBV5-6 to TRBJ2-6; 7 bases agree with TRBD1. The CDR3 length is 18 residues. V lost 2 bases to trimming and J lost 0 bases; unmatched junction nucleotides: 8. Per germline, CDR1 SGHDT and CDR2 YYEEEE. The DNA of the CDR3 is TGTGCCAGCAGCTTAGACAGGGTATTCATCTCTGGGGCCAACGTCCTGACTTTC. As protein: CASSLDRVFISGANVLTF.

Here the CDR3 reads CASSSGGSNTGELFF. The CDR3 coding sequence is TGTGCCAGCAGCTCCGGAGGGTCAAACACCGGGGAGCTGTTTTTT. The chain recombines TRBV4-2 with TRBJ2-2; the D gene is possibly TRBD2 (6 bases). Germline V gene sequence: CDR1 LGHNA, CDR2 YNFKEQ. The germline V and J ends were trimmed by 5 bases and 2 bases, with 12 bases remaining between them. This CDR3 has 15 residues.

This clone occurred a few times. At the DNA level, this CDR3 is encoded by other sequences in the same sample as well. This chain connects TRBV5-1 to TRBJ1-1, with D hard to call. The CDR3 runs to 14 residues. Germline V CDR1 and CDR2: SGHRS, YFSETQ. V lost 1 base and J 1 base, leaving 8 bases between the germline ends. The CDR3: CASSLTTENTEAFF. The CDR3 DNA reads as TGCGCCAGCAGCTTGACCACAGAGAACACTGAAGCTTTCTTT.